Listed here are 18 T cell receptor beta chains from one sample, sequenced in a study of shared clonotypes between healthy human individuals. Repertoires were generated with immunoSEQ multiplex PCR, while TCRdb's copy carries only in-frame clones and drops some. The repertoire holds 1.6 million or so clones, roughly 96% seen once, with approximately 1.1% in the top ten. The sequenced sample consisted of naive CD4+ T cells sorted from blood. As to subset: CD45RA+ positively selected. These receptor sequences come from a man aged 30 to 39 in good health.

V gene TRBV11-3 combines with J gene TRBJ2-3, with D possibly matching TRBD2 (7 bases). This CDR3 has 17 amino acids. Germline V gives CDR1 SGHNT, CDR2 YENEEA. Trimming pared 1 base from V and 1 base from J, leaving 15 bases between. The CDR3 is CASSLGGGGLGTDTQYF. CDR3 coding DNA: TGTGCCAGCAGCTTAGGGGGGGGCGGTCTGGGCACAGATACGCAGTATTTT.

This sequence joins TRBV10-3 and TRBJ1-5; a possible D gene is TRBD1 (5 bases). Germline values: CDR1 ENHRY, CDR2 SYGVKD. CDR3 length: 14 residues. Trimming shortened V by 3 bases and J by 5 bases, and 11 bases separated the two germline ends. This chain's CDR3 is CAISEVGADQPQHF. The CDR3 DNA reads as TGTGCCATCAGTGAAGTAGGGGCCGATCAGCCCCAGCATTTT.

The genes are TRBV10-3 and TRBJ1-1; the D is unclear. This CDR3 comprises 12 residues. Trimming removed 3 bases at V and 3 bases at J, with 5 bases between. Germline loops: CDR1 ENHRY, CDR2 SYGVKD. This chain's CDR3 is CAISERDTEAFF. As DNA, the CDR3 is TGTGCCATCAGTGAAAGGGACACTGAAGCTTTCTTT.

This clone has just one count. The chain recombines TRBV6-5 with TRBJ2-7, with unresolved D. From germline, CDR1 is MNHEY and CDR2 SVGAGI. The CDR3 contains 15 residues. The ends were cut back, 4 bases at V and 6 bases at J, with 19 bases in the middle. In DNA, the CDR3 is TGTGCCAGCAGTTTCCTCGGCTCGGCATCGGGCGAGCAGTACTTC. It yields the protein CASSFLGSASGEQYF.

The chain carries TRBV19 and TRBJ2-7, with D maybe TRBD1 (6 bases). CDR1 is LNHDA and CDR2 is SQIVND in the germline V gene (reference sequence). This CDR3 is 14 amino acids long. V lost 9 bases, J lost 2 bases, and 17 bases lay in between. CDR3 DNA: TGTGCCAGCAGCAATACAGGGAATCCCTACGAGCAGTACTTC. Its protein product is CASSNTGNPYEQYF.

This chain connects TRBV4-1 to TRBJ2-7; 8 positions agree with TRBD2. With V trimmed by 0 bases and J by 3 bases, 7 bases remained unmatched. The CDR3 extends over 16 amino acids. The V gene's germline CDR1 is MGHRA and CDR2 YSYEKL. CDR3 nucleotide sequence: TGCGCCAGCAGCCAAGAGGGGAGCGGGAGTAGCTACGAGCAGTACTTC. It yields the protein CASSQEGSGSSYEQYF.

The V call is TRBV19, the J call TRBJ1-1; no clear D. The germline gives CDR1 LNHDA, CDR2 SQIVND (reference sequence). There are 15 residues in the CDR3. Trimming removed 6 bases at V and 6 bases at J, with 20 bases between. The CDR3 DNA reads as TGTGCCAGTAGAGGCCGGTGGGATCTGTGGTCTGAAGCTTTCTTT. Translation gives CASRGRWDLWSEAFF.

The rearrangement uses TRBV5-4 and TRBJ2-2; 12 bases align to TRBD2. The CDR3 is 16 residues long. V gave up 5 bases and J gave up 6 bases; unmatched junction bases: 8. Germline lookup yields CDR1 SGHNT and CDR2 YYREEE (reference sequence). As DNA, the CDR3 is TGTGCCAGCAGTTCCGGGACTAGCGGGTTGGCCGGGGAGCTGTTTTTT. Amino acids: CASSSGTSGLAGELFF.

This clone appeared once. The chain links TRBV6-5 to TRBJ1-2; D gene uncertain. CDR3 length equals 15 residues. The ends were cut back, 2 bases at V and 4 bases at J, with 14 bases in the middle. Germline-derived CDR1 and CDR2 are MNHEY and SVGAGI. CDR3 nucleotide sequence: TGTGCCAGCAGTTACGACGCGGAGGTGACCTATGGCTACACCTTC. It is translated as CASSYDAEVTYGYTF.

The V call is TRBV30, the J call TRBJ1-2; the D gene is possibly TRBD1 (5 bases). The CDR3 has 12 amino acids. Per germline, CDR1 GTSNPN and CDR2 SVGIG (reference sequence). The V gene lost 3 bases and the J gene lost 10 bases, with 15 bases spanning the gap. The CDR3 nucleotides read TGTGCCTGGAGAGAAGGGGTCCGAGACTACACCTTC. Amino acid sequence: CAWREGVRDYTF.

The V and J genes are TRBV7-6 and TRBJ2-7; 9 nucleotides agree with TRBD2. Trimming took 5 bases from V and 3 from J; bases not matched to a gene: 23. The length of the CDR3 is 20 residues. The germline V gene encodes CDR1 SGHVS and CDR2 FNYEAQ. DNA for the CDR3: TGTGCCAGCAGCCCAAAGGTGGGGTCGCGGAGCGGGAGGCTCAGCTACGAGCAGTACTTC. It translates to CASSPKVGSRSGRLSYEQYF.

The chain combines TRBV7-6 with TRBJ2-5; 7 positions match TRBD2. The CDR3 loop spans 16 amino acids. Germline V CDR1 and CDR2: SGHVS, FNYEAQ. V gave up 2 bases and J gave up 5 bases; unmatched junction bases: 11. This CDR3 is CASSLFAGADAETQYF. The CDR3 region has the DNA TGTGCCAGCAGCTTATTTGCGGGAGCAGATGCGGAGACCCAGTACTTC.

J is TRBJ2-7 and V is TRBV5-4; 7 nucleotides line up with TRBD2. Looked up from germline, CDR1 is SGHNT and CDR2 is YYREEE (reference sequence). There are 13 residues in the CDR3. J was trimmed by 1 base and V by 3 bases; bases with no gene match: 1. The CDR3 nucleotides are TGTGCCAGCAGCTGGGGAGGGTCCTACGAGCAGTACTTC. It encodes CASSWGGSYEQYF.

CDR3 in amino acids: CASSIQNDQPQHF. The CDR3 DNA reads TGTGCCAGTAGTATCCAGAACGATCAGCCCCAGCATTTT. The chain links TRBV19 to TRBJ1-5; the D is unclear. Germline V gives CDR1 LNHDA, CDR2 SQIVND (reference sequence). The CDR3 is 13 amino acids. The V and J ends lost 3 bases and 5 bases respectively, with 8 bases between them.

The chain joins TRBV6-5 to TRBJ2-1, with TRBD1 identical over 7 bases. Germline V gene data show CDR1 as MNHEY and CDR2 as SVGAGI. Trimming removed 2 bases from V and 3 bases from J; junction bases left unmatched: 7. This CDR3 has 16 amino acids. The CDR3 nucleotides are TGTGCCAGCAGTTACGGGACAGCGAGTGTCTACAATGAGCAGTTCTTC. It specifies CASSYGTASVYNEQFF.

V is TRBV20-1 and J is TRBJ2-7; D ambiguous. Germline values: CDR1 DFQATT, CDR2 SNEGSKA (reference sequence). The CDR3 totals 10 residues. Trimming removed 7 bases from V and 6 bases from J, with 10 bases in between. The CDR3 loop reads CSVYSGEQYF. In DNA, the CDR3 is TGCAGTGTCTATTCGGGCGAGCAGTACTTC.

This clone has a single count. The V and J genes are TRBV14 and TRBJ2-5; unclear D gene. Germline-derived CDR1 and CDR2 are SGHDN and FVKESK. Trimming pared 0 bases from V and 6 bases from J, leaving 8 bases between. This CDR3 contains 13 residues. The CDR3, as DNA: TGTGCCAGCAGCCAAGATATCAGGAAGACCCAGTACTTC. Translation: CASSQDIRKTQYF.

This chain connects TRBV5-4 to TRBJ2-1; 10 bases line up with TRBD2. The ends lost 4 bases at V and 2 bases at J; junction bases unmatched: 18. The germline gives CDR1 SGHNT, CDR2 YYREEE (reference sequence). The CDR3 consists of 20 residues. CDR3 DNA: TGTGCCAGCAGCGGAAAAGGGGCTAGCGGGAGCCAGCGGCCCTACAATGAGCAGTTCTTC. Protein: CASSGKGASGSQRPYNEQFF.